The sequence of this TCR beta chain was determined in a study of human T cells and chemical hapten exposure. TCRdb re-called the RACE reads with MiXCR, one entry per CDR3 protein. The profile covers just over 350,000 distinct CDR3 sequences, with around 6% appearing a single time and about 5% taken by the ten largest. A remark on this clonotype: Its antigen is currently unknown.

The time point denotes: patch test 2, 6 weeks after DPC sensitization. The treatment denotes: therapeutic diphenylcyclopropenone sensitization with weekly scalp DPC. Blood draws came first, before each patch test. Alopecia patients, 18 to 70 years old and DPC-suitable, served as donors. Study-wide results and caveats: No alteration of TCRs above 1 in 1000 frequency was seen with DPC sensitization. Against controls, expanded TCRs gave rise to significantly more large CDR3 similarity clusters.

This TCR was sampled from a woman younger than 35 with alopecia areata. Some clones in this sample may be carry-over from other donors' samples. This material consisted of whole blood, taken in connection with sensitization to the hapten diphenylcyclopropenone (DPC).

The CDR3 is CAILRPDSGHEQYF. CDR3 nucleotide sequence: TGTGCCATCTTGCGGCCCGACAGTGGACACGAGCAGTACTTC. The chain combines TRBV10-3 with TRBJ2-7; D possibly corresponds to TRBD1 (5 bases). The CDR3 runs to 14 residues. The V end was cut by 8 bases, the J end by 5 bases, with 19 bases between. Germline CDR1 ENHRY, CDR2 SYGVKD.